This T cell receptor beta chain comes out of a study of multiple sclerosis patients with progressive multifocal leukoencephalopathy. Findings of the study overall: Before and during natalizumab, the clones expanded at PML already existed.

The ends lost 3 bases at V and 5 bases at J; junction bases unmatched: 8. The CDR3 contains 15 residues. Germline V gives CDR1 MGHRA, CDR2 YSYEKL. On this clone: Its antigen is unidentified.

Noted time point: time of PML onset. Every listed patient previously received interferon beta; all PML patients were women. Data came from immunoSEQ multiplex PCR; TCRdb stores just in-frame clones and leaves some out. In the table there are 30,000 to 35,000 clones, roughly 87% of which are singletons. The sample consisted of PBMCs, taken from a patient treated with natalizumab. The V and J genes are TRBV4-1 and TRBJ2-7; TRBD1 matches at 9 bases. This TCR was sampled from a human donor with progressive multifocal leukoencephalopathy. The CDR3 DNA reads TGCGCCAGCAGCCACTTCAACGGACAGGGGAACGAGCAGTACTTC. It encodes CASSHFNGQGNEQYF.